This TCR beta chain was recorded in a study of shared clonotypes between healthy human individuals. Study at large: Each donor had three CD4 naive, three CD4 memory, two CD8 naive and one CD8 memory plate.

Generated by immunoSEQ multiplex PCR, the TCRdb table keeps only in-frame clones and is missing some. The sample has about 640,000 clones; around 72% are singletons. Germline assignment: CDR1 MDHEN and CDR2 SYDVKM. The CDR3 has 16 amino acids. Trimming left V 5 bases short and J 7 bases short, with 21 bases between. The receptor was isolated from a woman under 40 in good health. Sequencing was done on a sample of memory CD4+ T cells sorted from blood. Subset given: CD45RA-negative fraction. This rearrangement joins TRBV28 to TRBJ2-1; TRBD1 or TRBD2 may be the D gene (5 bases each). This CDR3 reads CASSRAGTRGLNEQFF. CDR3 coding DNA: TGTGCCAGCAGTAGGGCCGGGACCCGAGGCCTTAATGAGCAGTTCTTC.